The clone carrying this T cell receptor beta chain was counted many times. The CDR3 runs to 16 residues. Germline CDR1 and CDR2: MDHEN and SYDVKM. J lost 6 bases, V lost 3 bases, and 11 bases had no gene match. The data stem from a study of identical twins. Template switching added a universal primer site; cDNA carried unique molecular identifiers. TCRdb reprocessed the 5' RACE reads via MiXCR and lists one record per CDR3 protein. This table has approximately 600,000 distinct CDR3 sequences, roughly 7.1% appearing once. The same data also contributed to another study, on yellow fever vaccine responses in identical twins.

This TCR was recovered from a woman between 18 and 30 years old in good health. The sequenced sample was PBMCs. This chain joins TRBV28 and TRBJ2-3, with 8 bases fitting TRBD2. In DNA form, the CDR3 reads TGTGCCAGCAGTTTTTCAGCGGGAGTGGGACACGATACGCAGTATTTT. It is translated as CASSFSAGVGHDTQYF.